The clone carrying this TCR beta chain was seen only once. This entry comes from a study of blood T cell repertoires in COVID-19. Study information: The United States, Italy and Spain provided the acute and convalescent COVID-19 samples. T cells, B-cell-depleted T cells, or PBMCs provided the cDNA or gDNA that served as material.

Recruited during active infection, patients (from Seattle) were subsequently followed longitudinally. V lost 6 bases, J lost 8 bases, and 13 bases stayed unmatched. This CDR3 comprises 15 residues. CDR1 is SGHDT and CDR2 is YYEEEE in the germline V gene. Study processing details: Estimation of nucleated cell counts relied on the amplification of reference gene primers. Assay: immunoSEQ multiplex PCR; the TCRdb copy retains only in-frame clones and omits some. V and J calls and clone size follow that table, whereas D and trimming were derived from the DNA. The data hold under 200,000 clones, with approximately 90% observed a single time.

The TCR was taken from a woman in her 70s with COVID-19, enrolled during active disease. The specimen was peripheral blood. The chain couples TRBV5-6 to TRBJ1-4; TRBD1 agrees at 7 bases. Here the CDR3 reads CASNLKGQVNEKLFF. In DNA, the CDR3 is TGTGCCAGCAACCTGAAAGGACAGGTCAACGAAAAACTGTTTTTT.